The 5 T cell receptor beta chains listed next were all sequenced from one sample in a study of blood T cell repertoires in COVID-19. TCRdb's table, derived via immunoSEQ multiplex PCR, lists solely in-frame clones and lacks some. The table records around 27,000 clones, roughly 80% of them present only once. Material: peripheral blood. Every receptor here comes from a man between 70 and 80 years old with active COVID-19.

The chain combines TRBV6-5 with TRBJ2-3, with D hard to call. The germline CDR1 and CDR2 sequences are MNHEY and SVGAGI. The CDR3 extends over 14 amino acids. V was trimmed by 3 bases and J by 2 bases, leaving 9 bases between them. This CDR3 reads CASSYSKATDTQYF. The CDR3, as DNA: TGTGCCAGCAGTTATTCTAAAGCCACAGATACGCAGTATTTT.

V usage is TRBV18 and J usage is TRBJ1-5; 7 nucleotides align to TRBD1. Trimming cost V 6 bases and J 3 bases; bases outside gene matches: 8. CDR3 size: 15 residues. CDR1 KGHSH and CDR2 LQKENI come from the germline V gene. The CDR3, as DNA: TGTGCCAGCTCGCCAGACAGGGCCTACAATCAGCCCCAGCATTTT. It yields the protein CASSPDRAYNQPQHF.

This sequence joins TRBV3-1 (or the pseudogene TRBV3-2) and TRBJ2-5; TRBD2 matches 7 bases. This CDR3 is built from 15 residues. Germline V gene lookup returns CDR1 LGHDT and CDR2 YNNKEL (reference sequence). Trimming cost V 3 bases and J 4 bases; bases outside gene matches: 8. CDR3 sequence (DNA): TGTGCCAGCAGCCATGGGACTACCTTAGGAGAGACCCAGTACTTC. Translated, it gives CASSHGTTLGETQYF.

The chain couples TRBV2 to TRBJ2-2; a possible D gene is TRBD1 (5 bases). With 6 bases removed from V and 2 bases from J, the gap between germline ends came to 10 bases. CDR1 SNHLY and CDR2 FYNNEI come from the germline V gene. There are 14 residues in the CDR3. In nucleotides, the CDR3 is TGTGCCAGCAGGCTGCAGGGTAACACCGGGGAGCTGTTTTTT. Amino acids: CASRLQGNTGELFF.

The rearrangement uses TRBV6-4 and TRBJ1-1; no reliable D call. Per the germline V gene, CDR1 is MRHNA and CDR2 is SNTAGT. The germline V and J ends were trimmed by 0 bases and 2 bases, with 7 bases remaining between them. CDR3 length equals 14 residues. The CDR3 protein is CASSDSNKNTEAFF. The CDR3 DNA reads TGTGCCAGCAGTGACTCGAACAAAAACACTGAAGCTTTCTTT.